Given below is one TCR beta chain in context. Its antigen is unidentified. These data are taken from a study of cytomegalovirus exposure and HLA in healthy donors. Study conclusions and caveats: Most sequenced TCRs were rare (though some public TCRs occurred in many donors). Associated with cytomegalovirus, according to the listing, were 164 TCR beta chains.

Trimming left V 5 bases short and J 3 bases short, with 10 bases between. The germline CDR1 and CDR2 sequences are MNHEY and SMNVEV (reference sequence). The CDR3 loop spans 13 amino acids. Produced via immunoSEQ multiplex PCR; TCRdb's table is partial and in-frame only. Of fewer than 200,000 clones listed, around nine tenths are singletons. The donors were members of the validation cohort comprising roughly 130 subjects, separate from the roughly 670-subject first cohort. This sequence joins TRBV27 and TRBJ2-5, with D possibly being TRBD2 (6 bases). Sequencing was done on a sample of PBMCs. This TCR derives from a woman between 18 and 29 years old in good health and CMV-seronegative. This CDR3 reads CASSIRLEETQYF. CDR3 DNA: TGTGCCAGCAGTATAAGACTAGAAGAGACCCAGTACTTC.